The rows below give T cell receptor beta chains drawn from one sample of a study of early T cells in non-severe SARS-CoV-2 infection. One entry per CDR3 protein, called by TCRdb with MiXCR from the 5' RACE reads. The sample yields about 59,000 distinct CDR3 sequences, around 12% seen once. Sequences were obtained from whole blood. The origin of the receptors is an adult who was a healthcare worker with PCR-confirmed SARS-CoV-2 infection or an uninfected control (not recorded which). CDR3s include the opening cysteine and the closing phenylalanine or tryptophan.

TRBV7-3	TRBJ1-1	CASSFGGQTEAFF
TRBV30	TRBJ2-7	CAWSLGQGASYEQYF
TRBV6-2/TRBV6-3	TRBJ2-5	CAIQGAGRQTQYF
TRBV28	TRBJ1-2	CASSLTSREAYGYTF
TRBV5-1	TRBJ2-7	CASSLGSQPYEQYF
TRBV12-3/TRBV12-4	TRBJ2-2	CASSLTAWREATGELFF
TRBV20-1	TRBJ1-1	CSMGGGLDTEAFF
TRBV19	TRBJ1-2	CASSIRSRGGYTF
TRBV6-5	TRBJ1-1	CASSNRGRGTEAFF
TRBV7-9	TRBJ1-3	CASSLGAAPSGNTIYF
TRBV7-3	TRBJ2-2	CASSSGGFGELFF
TRBV7-9	TRBJ1-1	CASSSTPDTEAFF
TRBV5-1	TRBJ2-2	CASSLEAREPVWGFNTGELFF
TRBV12-3/TRBV12-4	TRBJ2-5	CASSQGLEELQETQYF
TRBV19	TRBJ1-1	CASSLGQGGNTEAFF
TRBV11-2	TRBJ2-1	CASSLPNRGSYNEQFF
TRBV27	TRBJ2-3	CASSPGVDTQYF
TRBV2	TRBJ1-2	CASSEVGTDGYTF
TRBV28	TRBJ2-7	CASSLNSGEQYF
TRBV7-2	TRBJ2-5	CASSEDRGRQETQYF
TRBV12-5	TRBJ1-5	CASGLTNRVYSNQPQHF
TRBV19	TRBJ2-5	CASSISRWETQYF
TRBV29-1	TRBJ2-5	CSVSSGRAMETQYF
TRBV29-1	TRBJ2-5	CSVAKRLRESETQYF
TRBV5-5	TRBJ2-1	CASSPPGTLYNEQFF
TRBV20-1	TRBJ1-2	CSASAPPGEANYGYTF
TRBV29-1	TRBJ2-1	CSVVRAAGGYNEQFF
TRBV11-3	TRBJ2-7	CASSPLRGLLGVREQYF
TRBV19	TRBJ1-2	CASSMANGGYTF
TRBV6-5	TRBJ1-1	CASSSPRDRVVAFF
TRBV12-3/TRBV12-4	TRBJ2-2	CASSTLLAGVGELFF
TRBV18	TRBJ2-1	CASSPRGVANEQFF
TRBV6-5	TRBJ2-7	CASTDTVGSEQYF
TRBV30	TRBJ1-5	CAFDRSNQPQHF
TRBV10-2	TRBJ2-5	CASTGGVGETQYF
TRBV2	TRBJ1-5	CASSEKGKGQPQHF
TRBV24-1	TRBJ1-1	CATRARDSMNTEAFF
TRBV12-3/TRBV12-4	TRBJ2-2	CASNDRGDVRELFF
TRBV7-2	TRBJ2-1	CASSSLAREQFF